A single sample gave rise to the 18 T cell receptor beta chains below, sequenced in a study of technical replicates of blood from a handful of donors. Here immunoSEQ multiplex PCR was the method, and the copy in TCRdb shows in-frame clones only, minus some. In the table there are some 13,000 clones, 95% of which are singletons. Sequenced material: PBMCs. These receptors originate from a human donor in good health.

The chain has TRBV5-4 and TRBJ2-7; D is possibly TRBD1 (5 bases). The V end lost 0 bases, the J end lost 2 bases, and 9 bases lay between the germline ends. Germline assignment: CDR1 SGHNT and CDR2 YYREEE (reference sequence). CDR3 size: 14 residues. The CDR3 loop reads CASSLVPRAYEQYF. The CDR3 region has the DNA TGTGCCAGCAGCTTGGTTCCCAGGGCCTACGAGCAGTACTTC. Drawing the rest from reference TRBV5-4 and TRBJ2-7, the complete variable domain is ETGVTQSPTHLIKTRGQQVTLRCSSQSGHNTVSWYQQALGQGPQFIFQYYREEENGRGNFPPRFSGLQFPNYSSELNVNALELDDSALYLCASSLVPRAYEQYFGPGTRLTVT.

This clone came up once. The chain combines TRBV6-1 with TRBJ2-7, with 9 bases aligning to TRBD1. Germline V gives CDR1 MNHNS, CDR2 SASEGT. The CDR3 consists of 15 residues. V gave up 4 bases and J gave up 6 bases; unmatched junction bases: 10. Here the CDR3 DNA reads TGTGCCAGCAGTGTTCTCCGGGACAGGGTCTCCGAGCAGTACTTC. It encodes CASSVLRDRVSEQYF.

The chain joins TRBV2 to TRBJ2-1, with TRBD2 matching over 11 bases. The ends lost 10 bases at V and 1 base at J; junction bases unmatched: 12. CDR3 length: 17 residues. Germline assignment: CDR1 SNHLY and CDR2 FYNNEI. CDR3: CAIENQGTSGSYNEQFF. CDR3 coding DNA: TGTGCCATCGAGAACCAAGGGACTAGCGGATCCTACAATGAGCAGTTCTTC.

The table lists this clone with a few counts. The chain joins TRBV19 to TRBJ1-1; weak D call: TRBD1 (5 bases). V was shortened by 7 bases and J by 7 bases, with 19 bases between the two germline ends. CDR3 length: 14 residues. Germline assignment: CDR1 LNHDA and CDR2 SQIVND (reference sequence). The CDR3, as DNA: TGTGCCAGTACCATAGGTCGGGGGTTGGGTGAAGCTTTCTTT. Translating gives CASTIGRGLGEAFF.

The chain uses TRBV19 and TRBJ2-1; 7 nucleotides agree with TRBD2. V was clipped by 4 bases and J by 9 bases; unmatched bases: 3. This CDR3 has 12 amino acids. Looked up from germline, CDR1 is LNHDA and CDR2 is SQIVND (reference sequence). In DNA form, the CDR3 reads TGTGCCAGTAGTACCAGCGGGACTGAGCAGTTCTTC. Protein sequence: CASSTSGTEQFF.

With regard to this clone: One junction end does not reproduce the germline sequence, and a read error may be involved. The chain recombines TRBV11-1 with TRBJ1-1, with TRBD1 as a possible D gene (5 bases). CDR1 and CDR2 from the germline V gene are SGHAT and FQDESV (reference sequence). This CDR3 region has 12 residues. In nucleotides, the CDR3 is TGTGCCAGCAGCAAACAGTGGGGGGATCTAGTCTTT. Encoded protein: CASSKQWGDLVF.

The chain recombines TRBV11-2 with TRBJ2-2; TRBD1 matches at 8 bases. Germline lookup yields CDR1 SGHAT and CDR2 FQNNGV. V was clipped by 5 bases and J by 3 bases; unmatched bases: 11. There are 17 residues in the CDR3. The CDR3 coding sequence is TGTGCCAGCAGCAGAGACAGGGGAATAGTTTACACCGGGGAGCTGTTTTTT. It translates to CASSRDRGIVYTGELFF. Together with reference TRBV11-2 and TRBJ2-2, the CDR3 gives the full variable domain: EAGVAQSPRYKIIEKRQSVAFWCNPISGHATLYWYQQILGQGPKLLIQFQNNGVVDDSQLPKDRFSAERLKGVDSTLKIQPAKLEDSAVYLCASSRDRGIVYTGELFFGEGSRLTVL.

V and J are TRBV10-1 and TRBJ2-7; 7 bases are shared with TRBD1. The CDR3 extends over 14 amino acids. From germline, CDR1 is WNHNN and CDR2 SYGVQD (reference sequence). V gave up 8 bases and J gave up 3 bases; unmatched junction bases: 10. Here the CDR3 reads CASARDSQGYEQYF. The CDR3 DNA follows: TGCGCCAGCGCCCGGGACAGCCAAGGCTACGAGCAGTACTTC.

V usage is TRBV7-2 and J usage is TRBJ2-1; 9 bases are a match to TRBD1. CDR3 length equals 13 residues. Trimming took 8 bases from V and 13 from J; bases not matched to a gene: 12. Germline lookup yields CDR1 SGHTA and CDR2 FQGNSA. The CDR3 sequence: CASGGQGKSQQFF. The CDR3 nucleotides are TGTGCCAGCGGCGGACAGGGGAAGTCCCAACAGTTCTTC.

The rearrangement joins TRBV11-2 to TRBJ1-5; no clear D. Germline assignment: CDR1 SGHAT and CDR2 FQNNGV. CDR3 length: 13 residues. V was trimmed by 4 bases and J by 6 bases, leaving 10 bases between them. CDR3 residues: CASSSSDTQPQHF. In DNA form, the CDR3 reads TGTGCCAGCAGCTCCTCAGACACTCAGCCCCAGCATTTT.

This rearrangement joins TRBV25-1 to TRBJ1-2; tentatively, D is TRBD1 (5 bases). Germline lookup yields CDR1 MGHDK and CDR2 SYGVNS. The CDR3 loop spans 15 amino acids. Trimming removed 3 bases from V and 7 bases from J, with 18 bases in between. CDR3 loop: CASSESDKRGVGYTF. The CDR3 DNA follows: TGTGCCAGCAGTGAGAGTGACAAAAGGGGCGTTGGCTACACCTTC.

This chain uses TRBV7-9 with TRBJ1-1; no reliable D call. This CDR3 is 14 amino acids long. Between the trimmed V and J ends, which lost 8 bases and 1 base, there was a span of 14 bases. Germline CDR1 is SEHNR and CDR2 is FQNEAQ (reference sequence). CDR3 nucleotide sequence: TGTGCCAGCGTCTGGTTGACATCGAACACTGAAGCTTTCTTT. Its translation: CASVWLTSNTEAFF.

The rearrangement links TRBV10-2 to TRBJ2-1; D is unclear. The V and J ends lost 3 bases and 5 bases respectively, with 17 bases between them. CDR1 and CDR2 from the germline V gene are WSHSY and SAAADI. The CDR3 runs 16 residues. CDR3 amino acids: CASSDGSVRFNNEQFF. For the CDR3, the DNA is TGCGCCAGCAGTGACGGGTCCGTGCGGTTCAACAATGAGCAGTTCTTC.

The table lists this clone with a count of one. This chain links TRBV2 with TRBJ2-1; 11 bases fit TRBD2. V trimming: 1 base; J trimming: 9 bases; junction bases outside the gene matches: 11. Looked up from germline, CDR1 is SNHLY and CDR2 is FYNNEI. This CDR3 region has 17 residues. CDR3 sequence: CASSEGGGLAAEGEQFF. CDR3 nucleotides: TGTGCCAGCAGTGAAGGTGGGGGACTAGCGGCCGAGGGTGAGCAGTTCTTC.

The chain combines TRBV5-1 with TRBJ2-5; 7 bases align to TRBD1. Germline CDR1 and CDR2: SGHRS and YFSETQ. V shed 0 bases, J shed 1 base, and the junction held 12 bases outside the gene matches. The CDR3 contains 18 residues. CDR3 in amino acids: CASSLGPGQSMGQETQYF. The CDR3 coding sequence is TGCGCCAGCAGCTTGGGGCCGGGACAGAGTATGGGCCAAGAGACCCAGTACTTC.

The genes are TRBV11-2 and TRBJ2-5; 12 bases map to TRBD2. Trimming cost V 2 bases and J 0 bases; bases outside gene matches: 10. This CDR3 spans 19 amino acids. Germline V gene data show CDR1 as SGHAT and CDR2 as FQNNGV. In DNA, the CDR3 is TGTGCCAGCAGCTTACCCGTCGGACTAGCGGGAATCCACCAAGAGACCCAGTACTTC. Translating it yields CASSLPVGLAGIHQETQYF.

The rearrangement joins TRBV7-6 to TRBJ1-2, with TRBD1 as a possible D gene (6 bases). Germline values: CDR1 SGHVS, CDR2 FNYEAQ. The CDR3 covers 16 residues. Trimming removed 5 bases from V and 0 bases from J, with 16 bases in between. The CDR3 nucleotides are TGTGCCAGCAGCCCTAGCAGGGACAAAGCTAACTATGGCTACACCTTC. The encoded protein is CASSPSRDKANYGYTF.

This clone is a singleton in its sample. The chain uses TRBV18 and TRBJ2-2; the match to TRBD1 covers 8 bases. The trim removed 0 bases at V and 1 base at J, leaving 1 base unmatched. Germline V lookup: CDR1 KGHSH, CDR2 LQKENI. There are 16 residues in the CDR3. The DNA for the CDR3 is TGTGCCAGCTCACCACCGGGACAGGTGAACACCGGGGAGCTGTTTTTT. Translation: CASSPPGQVNTGELFF.